Below, 5 T cell receptor beta chains from the same sample are listed, as sequenced in a study of T cell repertoires in cytomegalovirus infection. TCRdb passed the reads through MiXCR, listing each CDR3 protein once. Of a few hundred thousand distinct CDR3 sequences listed, approximately 40% are singletons. The antigens of these receptors remain unknown. Sequenced here: cultured PBMCs, sampled from culture after CMV antigen stimulation. These receptors came from a human donor in good health (CMV status not recorded). Some clones in this sample may be carry-over from other donors' samples.

This clonotype showed up just a few times. The V call is TRBV6-2 or TRBV6-3, the J call TRBJ1-1, with D hard to call. V lost 0 bases to trimming and J lost 0 bases, with 17 bases between them. This CDR3 contains 18 residues. The germline V gene has CDR1 MNHEY and CDR2 SVGEGT. The CDR3 coding sequence is TGTGCCAGCAGTTACTCGAGTGCGTATGGTTACATGAACACTGAAGCTTTCTTT. Protein: CASSYSSAYGYMNTEAFF.

This CDR3 is CASIPDTYSNQPQHF. The CDR3 region has the DNA TGTGCCAGTATACCGGACACCTATAGCAATCAGCCCCAGCATTTT. The chain recombines TRBV19 with TRBJ1-5, with D possibly being TRBD1 (5 bases). With 7 bases removed from V and 0 bases from J, the gap between germline ends came to 13 bases. This CDR3 comprises 15 residues. Looked up from germline, CDR1 is LNHDA and CDR2 is SQIVND (reference sequence).

The sample holds a few counts of this clonotype. V gene TRBV5-1 combines with J gene TRBJ2-5, with D perhaps given as TRBD1 or TRBD2 (6 bases each). The CDR3 has 16 amino acids. V lost 4 bases to trimming and J lost 1 base, with 17 bases between them. The germline V gene has CDR1 SGHRS and CDR2 YFSETQ. Here the CDR3 DNA reads TGCGCCAGCAGCCGTCGATCGGGGGCACCCCAAGAGACCCAGTACTTC. Encoded protein: CASSRRSGAPQETQYF.

This clonotype showed up just a few times. This sequence joins TRBV19 and TRBJ2-7; 7 nucleotides agree with TRBD2. The germline CDR1 and CDR2 sequences are LNHDA and SQIVND (reference sequence). This CDR3 has 13 amino acids. V trimming: 5 bases; J trimming: 3 bases; junction bases outside the gene matches: 4. CDR3 nucleotides: TGTGCCAGTAGTTCGGGGGGAAACTACGAGCAGTACTTC. It translates to CASSSGGNYEQYF.

V gene TRBV12-3 or TRBV12-4 combines with J gene TRBJ1-4; D not resolved. This CDR3 has 12 residues. The V gene lost 1 base and the J gene lost 16 bases, with 13 bases spanning the gap. CDR3 nucleotide sequence: TGTGCCAGCAGTTTAGGGTTAGGGCGGAGGTTTTTT. Protein product: CASSLGLGRRFF.